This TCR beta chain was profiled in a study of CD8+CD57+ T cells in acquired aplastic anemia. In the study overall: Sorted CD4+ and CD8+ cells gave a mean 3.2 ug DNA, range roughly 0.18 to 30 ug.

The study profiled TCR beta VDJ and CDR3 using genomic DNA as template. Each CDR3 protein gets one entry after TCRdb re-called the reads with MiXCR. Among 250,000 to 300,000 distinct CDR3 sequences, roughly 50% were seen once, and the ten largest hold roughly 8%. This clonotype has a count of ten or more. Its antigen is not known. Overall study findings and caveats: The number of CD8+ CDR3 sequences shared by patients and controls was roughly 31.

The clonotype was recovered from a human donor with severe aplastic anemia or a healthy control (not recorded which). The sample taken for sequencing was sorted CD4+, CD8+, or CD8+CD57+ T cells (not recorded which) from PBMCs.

CDR3 sequence reads: CASSDSANTEAFF. The CDR3 DNA reads TGTGCCAGCTCAGACAGCGCGAACACTGAAGCTTTCTTT. The chain is built from TRBV18 and TRBJ1-1, with D possibly matching TRBD1 (5 bases). V was cut by 5 bases and J by 1 base, with 8 bases left in between. CDR1 is KGHSH, CDR2 LQKENI, per germline. This CDR3 region has 13 residues.